This TCR beta chain was retrieved from a study of cytomegalovirus exposure and HLA in healthy donors. On the study more broadly: HLA-typed donors were the source of around 87 million unique TCRs, which an early data release held.

Details on this clone: What it binds is not known.

It was with 60 Vbeta and 13 Jbeta primers that the PCR ran. TCRdb's copy holds only in-frame clones and misses some; the assay was immunoSEQ multiplex PCR. In all, the sample yields under 150,000 clones. Per the germline V gene, CDR1 is MGHRA and CDR2 is YSYEKL. This CDR3 comprises 14 residues. Trimming cost V 2 bases and J 2 bases; bases outside gene matches: 2. Study conclusions and caveats: Later analysis identified around 15,000 TCR beta sequences associated with HLA alleles, using a false discovery rate threshold of 0.05. A missense variant in DCLRE1C was later tied to TCR beta V- and J-gene trimming. The classifier reportedly diagnosed cytomegalovirus status with high sensitivity and specificity.

The clonotype originates from a woman aged 55 to 70 in good health and CMV-seronegative. V is TRBV4-1 and J is TRBJ2-5, with TRBD2 matching over 7 bases. The sequenced sample was PBMCs. This CDR3 reads CASSQTGLQETQYF. The CDR3 DNA follows: TGCGCCAGCAGCCAAACGGGACTACAAGAGACCCAGTACTTC.